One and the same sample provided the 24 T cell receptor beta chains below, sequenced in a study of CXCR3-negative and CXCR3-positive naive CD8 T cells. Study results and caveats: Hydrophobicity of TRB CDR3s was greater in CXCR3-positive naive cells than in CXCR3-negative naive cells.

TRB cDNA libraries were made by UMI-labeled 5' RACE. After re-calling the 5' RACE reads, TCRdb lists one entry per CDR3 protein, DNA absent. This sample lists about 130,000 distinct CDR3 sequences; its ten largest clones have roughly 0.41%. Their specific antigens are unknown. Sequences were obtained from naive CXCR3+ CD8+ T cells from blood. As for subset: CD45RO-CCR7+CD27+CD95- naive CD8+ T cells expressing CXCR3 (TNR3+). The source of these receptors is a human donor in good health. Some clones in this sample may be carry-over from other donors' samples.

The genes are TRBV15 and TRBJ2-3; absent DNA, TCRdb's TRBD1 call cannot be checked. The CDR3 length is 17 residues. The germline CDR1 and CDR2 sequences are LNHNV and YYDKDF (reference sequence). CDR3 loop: CATSRDRQGIGTDTQYF.

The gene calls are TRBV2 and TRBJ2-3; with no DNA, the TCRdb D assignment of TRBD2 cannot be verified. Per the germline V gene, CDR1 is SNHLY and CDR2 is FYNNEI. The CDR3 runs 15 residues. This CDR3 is CASRQTSGGTDTQYF.

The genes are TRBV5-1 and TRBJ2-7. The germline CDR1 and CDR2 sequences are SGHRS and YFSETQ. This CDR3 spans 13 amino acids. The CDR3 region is CASRGELTYEQYF.

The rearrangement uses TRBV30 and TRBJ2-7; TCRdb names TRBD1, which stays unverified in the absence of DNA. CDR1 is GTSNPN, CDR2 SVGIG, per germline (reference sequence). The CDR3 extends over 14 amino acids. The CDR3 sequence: CAWSSGQGAYEQYF.

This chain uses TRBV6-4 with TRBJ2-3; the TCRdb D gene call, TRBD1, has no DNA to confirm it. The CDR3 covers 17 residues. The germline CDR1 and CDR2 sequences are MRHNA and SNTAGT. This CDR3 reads CASSTTPRDRDTDTQYF.

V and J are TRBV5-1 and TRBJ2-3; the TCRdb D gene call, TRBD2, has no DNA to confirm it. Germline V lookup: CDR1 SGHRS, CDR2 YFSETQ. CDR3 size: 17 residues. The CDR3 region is CASSLPAGGSHSNTQYF. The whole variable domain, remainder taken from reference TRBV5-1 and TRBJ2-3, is KAGVTQTPRYLIKTRGQQVTLSCSPISGHRSVSWYQQTPGQGLQFLFEYFSETQRNKGNFPGRFSGRQFSNSRSEMNVSTLELGDSALYLCASSLPAGGSHSNTQYFGPGTRLTVL.

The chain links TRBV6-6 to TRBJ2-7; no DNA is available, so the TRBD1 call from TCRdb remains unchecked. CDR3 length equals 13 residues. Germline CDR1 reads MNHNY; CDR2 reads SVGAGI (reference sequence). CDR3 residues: CASTGGGSYEQYF.

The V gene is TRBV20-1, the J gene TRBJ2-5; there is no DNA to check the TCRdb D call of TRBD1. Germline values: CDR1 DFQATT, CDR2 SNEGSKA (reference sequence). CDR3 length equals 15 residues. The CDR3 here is CSASRGLLLQETQYF.

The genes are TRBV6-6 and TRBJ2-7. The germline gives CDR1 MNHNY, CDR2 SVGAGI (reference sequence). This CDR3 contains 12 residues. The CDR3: CASSYLANEQYF.

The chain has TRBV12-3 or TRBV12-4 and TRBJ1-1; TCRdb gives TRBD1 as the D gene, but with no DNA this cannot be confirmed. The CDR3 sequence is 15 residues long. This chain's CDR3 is CASSLRGSQGTEAFF.

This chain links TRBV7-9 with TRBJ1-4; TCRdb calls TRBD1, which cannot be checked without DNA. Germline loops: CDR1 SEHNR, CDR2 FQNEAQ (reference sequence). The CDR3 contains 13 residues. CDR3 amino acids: CASEGRLREKLFF.

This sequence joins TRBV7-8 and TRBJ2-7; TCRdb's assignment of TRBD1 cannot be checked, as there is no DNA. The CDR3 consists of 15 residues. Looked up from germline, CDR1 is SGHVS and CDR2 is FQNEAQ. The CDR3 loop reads CASSSPRTGTYEQYF.

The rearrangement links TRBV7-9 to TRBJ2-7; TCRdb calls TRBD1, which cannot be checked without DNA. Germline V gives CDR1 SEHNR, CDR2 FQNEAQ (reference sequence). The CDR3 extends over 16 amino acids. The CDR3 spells CASSLSPGQPSYEQYF.

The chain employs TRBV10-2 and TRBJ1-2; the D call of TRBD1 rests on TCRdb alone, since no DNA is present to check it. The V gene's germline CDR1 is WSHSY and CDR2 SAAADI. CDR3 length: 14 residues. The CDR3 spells CASSDRTGDYGYTF.

This CDR3 is CSVEPGANTGELFF. V usage is TRBV29-1 and J usage is TRBJ2-2; as DNA is missing, the TRBD1 call by TCRdb cannot be tested. Germline V gene lookup returns CDR1 SQVTM and CDR2 ANQGSEA. The CDR3 totals 14 residues.

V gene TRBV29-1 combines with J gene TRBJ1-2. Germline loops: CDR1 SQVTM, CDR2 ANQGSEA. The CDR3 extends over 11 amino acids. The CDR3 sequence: CSVEIDYGYTF. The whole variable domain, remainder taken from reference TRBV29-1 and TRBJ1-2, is SAVISQKPSRDICQRGTSLTIQCQVDSQVTMMFWYRQQPGQSLTLIATANQGSEATYESGFVIDKFPISRPNLTFSTLTVSNMSPEDSSIYLCSVEIDYGYTFGSGTRLTVV.

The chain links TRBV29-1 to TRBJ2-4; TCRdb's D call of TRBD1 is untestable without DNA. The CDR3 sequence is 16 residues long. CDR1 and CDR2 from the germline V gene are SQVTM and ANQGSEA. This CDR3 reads CSVELQGFLAKNIQYF.

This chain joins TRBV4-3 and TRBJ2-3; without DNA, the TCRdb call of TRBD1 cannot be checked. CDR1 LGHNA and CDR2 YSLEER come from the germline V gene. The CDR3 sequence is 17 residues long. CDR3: CASSRRRTGGPTDTQYF.

CDR3 region: CASSEPSAFYNEQFF. The rearrangement uses TRBV6-4 and TRBJ2-1; there is no DNA to check the TCRdb D call of TRBD2. Germline V gene data show CDR1 as MRHNA and CDR2 as SNTAGT. This CDR3 has 15 amino acids.

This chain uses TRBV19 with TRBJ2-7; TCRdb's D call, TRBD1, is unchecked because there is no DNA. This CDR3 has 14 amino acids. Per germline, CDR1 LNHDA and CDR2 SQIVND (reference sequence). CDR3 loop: CASRTRQEVGEQYF.

The CDR3 protein is CASSQSGIGQVYNEQFF. This chain links TRBV23-1 with TRBJ2-1; TCRdb lists TRBD1, though no DNA is available to test this call. TRBV23-1 is treated as an ORF (open reading frame) with a function not yet certain. The CDR3 spans 17 residues.

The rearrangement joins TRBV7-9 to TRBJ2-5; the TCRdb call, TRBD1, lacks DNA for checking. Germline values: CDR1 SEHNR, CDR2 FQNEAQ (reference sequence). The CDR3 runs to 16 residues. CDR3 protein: CASSSRDPTGGETQYF.

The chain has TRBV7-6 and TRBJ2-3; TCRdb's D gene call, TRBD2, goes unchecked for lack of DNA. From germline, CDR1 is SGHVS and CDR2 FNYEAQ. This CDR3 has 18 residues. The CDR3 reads CASSLEAGTRFSTDTQYF.

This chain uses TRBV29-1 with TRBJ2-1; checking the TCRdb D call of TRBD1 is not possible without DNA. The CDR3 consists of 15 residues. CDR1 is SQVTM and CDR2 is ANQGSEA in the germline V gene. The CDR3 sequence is CSVRGAGETYNEQFF.